This TCR beta chain was observed in a study of OX40 agonist ivuxolimab in advanced cancers. Broader study findings: Dosing at 0.1 to 3.0 mg/kg was accompanied by clonal expansion of CD4+ and CD8+ blood T cells by week 6. Among the nonresponders, some also had low normalized T-cell clonal expansion.

Data came from immunoSEQ multiplex PCR; TCRdb stores just in-frame clones and leaves some out. Of about 100,000 clones in the sample, about nine tenths were seen once. J lost 2 bases, V lost 1 base, and 2 bases had no gene match. This CDR3 is 14 amino acids long. The V gene's germline CDR1 is MNHNS and CDR2 SASEGT. Comment on this clone: Its target is not known.

The sequencing here drew on CD4+ or CD8+ T cells sorted from blood, taken in a trial of the OX40 agonist ivuxolimab. The chain recombines TRBV6-1 with TRBJ2-7; TRBD1 matches at 7 bases. This TCR was recovered from an adult with an advanced solid tumor such as melanoma, head and neck, liver or kidney cancer. The CDR3 DNA reads as TGTGCCAGCAGTGAAGTTGGGACAGCCTACGAGCAGTACTTC. It is translated as CASSEVGTAYEQYF.